The present TCR beta chain was sequenced within a study of shared T cell receptors in the human thymus. Germline-derived CDR1 and CDR2 are SGHAT and FQNNGV. Trimming took off 5 bases at V and 5 bases at J, with 19 bases between the two ends. CDR3 length: 15 amino acids. Sequencing was performed with immunoSEQ multiplex PCR; in TCRdb, only in-frame clones are kept and a portion is missing. The sample has roughly 550,000 clones; approximately 80% are singletons. This sample was shared with a second study, whose subject was human thymus T cells. That report notes: Thymic samples were excised during corrective heart operations. Thymic and blood repertoires appeared to display a bias in their usage of V and J genes. Unrelated individuals had highly overlapping thymic repertoires, as reported in related research.

Sequencing was performed on thymocytes. The chain is built from TRBV11-2 and TRBJ2-7, with D unclear. The origin of this receptor is a boy less than two years old with a congenital heart defect. This CDR3 is CASSRTVGADHEQYF. Written as DNA, the CDR3 is TGTGCCAGCAGCCGAACCGTGGGCGCAGACCACGAGCAGTACTTC.